What follows describes a single TCR beta chain. The antigen remains unidentified. These data belong to a study of shared clonotypes between healthy human individuals. CDR3 size: 14 residues. Germline CDR1 reads LNHNV; CDR2 reads YYDKDF (reference sequence). Trimming removed 0 bases at V and 8 bases at J, with 10 bases between. Overall study findings and caveats: Several donors held about 5% of naive CD4 clonotypes in common.

Libraries were prepared by immunoSEQ multiplex PCR; TCRdb keeps only in-frame clonotypes and omits some of them. This repertoire shows a few million clones, approximately 90% found once; its top ten account for more than 0.12%. What was sequenced was naive CD4+ T cells sorted from blood. Subset here: CD45RA+ positively selected. This chain joins TRBV15 and TRBJ1-4; D gene ambiguous. The sequence derives from a man aged 18 to 30 in good health. CDR3 protein: CATSRDRQAEKLFF. The DNA of the CDR3 is TGTGCCACCAGCAGAGATCGACAAGCGGAAAAACTGTTTTTT.